The source of this T cell receptor (beta chain) is a study of blood T cell repertoires in COVID-19. V lost 5 bases to trimming and J lost 6 bases; unmatched junction nucleotides: 10. CDR1 and CDR2 from the germline V gene are KGHSH and LQKENI. The CDR3 is 15 residues long. Generated by immunoSEQ multiplex PCR, the TCRdb table keeps only in-frame clones and is missing some. The table shows approximately 250,000 clones, with approximately 89% occurring only once. The chain combines TRBV18 with TRBJ2-7; 10 nucleotides align to TRBD1. The TCR sequence derives from a man aged 40-55 years with active or convalescent COVID-19. What was sequenced was peripheral blood. CDR3 region: CASSTGQGKEGEQYF. For the CDR3, the DNA is TGTGCCAGCTCAACGGGACAGGGGAAAGAGGGCGAGCAGTACTTC.